This T cell receptor beta chain was identified during a study of tumor-infiltrating lymphocytes in primary liver carcinoma. Study-level background: Patients were men and women aged 30 to 69 years. Sequenced samples came back with roughly 3.65 to 7.13 million productive TCRbeta reads, and the counts looked alike across tissue types.

Turning to this clonotype: Its antigen is undetermined. Without the conserved terminal phenylalanine or tryptophan, this CDR3 likely stems from a read error.

The CDR3 runs 14 residues. From germline, CDR1 is SQVTM and CDR2 ANQGSEA. From around 20-30 mg of unsorted bulk tissue, DNA and RNA were co-extracted together. Study findings and constraints: Among top clones, only about 7.5-24% appeared in all five tumor regions.

TCR beta cDNA came from about 500 ng total RNA, primed with a constant-region primer. Sequencing libraries for TCR beta derived from three nested multiplex PCR rounds that used slightly modified ARM-PCR. Forward primers for TRBV1-TRBV30 and a C-beta reverse primer served the first two PCR rounds, at approximately 10 cycles each. Each CDR3 protein gets one entry after TCRdb re-called the multiplex PCR reads with MiXCR. Of tens of thousands of distinct CDR3 sequences listed, around 70% are singletons. The sample consisted of liver tumor tissue from sampling region 1. Subset specified: tumor region T1, superior pole. This chain connects TRBV29-1 to TRBJ2-5; D gene ambiguous. The TCR sequence derives from a man aged 40-50 years with primary liver carcinoma and hepatitis B virus infection. CDR3 loop: CSVEDRQRAETQYS. CDR3 sequence (DNA): TGCAGCGTTGAAGATCGGCAAAGGGCGGAGACTCAGTACTCC.